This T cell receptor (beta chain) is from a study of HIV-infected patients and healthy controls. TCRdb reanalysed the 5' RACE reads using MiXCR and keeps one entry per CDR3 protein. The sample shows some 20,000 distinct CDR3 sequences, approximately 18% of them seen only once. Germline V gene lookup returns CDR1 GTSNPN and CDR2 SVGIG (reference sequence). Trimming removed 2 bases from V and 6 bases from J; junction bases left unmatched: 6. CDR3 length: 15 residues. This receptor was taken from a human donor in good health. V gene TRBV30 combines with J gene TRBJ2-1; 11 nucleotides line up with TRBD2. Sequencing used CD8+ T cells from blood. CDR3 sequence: CAWSFGLAGGNEQFF. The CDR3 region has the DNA TGTGCCTGGAGTTTCGGACTAGCGGGTGGCAATGAGCAGTTCTTC.